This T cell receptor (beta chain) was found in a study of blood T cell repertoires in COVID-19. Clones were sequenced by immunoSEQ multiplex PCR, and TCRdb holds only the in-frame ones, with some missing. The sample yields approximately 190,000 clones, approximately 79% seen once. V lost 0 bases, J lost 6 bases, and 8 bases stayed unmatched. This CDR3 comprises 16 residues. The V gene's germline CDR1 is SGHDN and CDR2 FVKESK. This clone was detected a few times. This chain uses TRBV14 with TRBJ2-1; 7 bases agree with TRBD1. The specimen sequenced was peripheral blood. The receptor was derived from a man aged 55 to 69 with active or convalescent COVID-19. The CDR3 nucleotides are TGTGCCAGCAGCCAAGAAATCGAGACAGGGACCAATGAGCAGTTCTTC. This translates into CASSQEIETGTNEQFF.